This T cell receptor (beta chain) was obtained from a study of cytotoxic CD8 clonotypes in ibrutinib-treated CLL. Whole-study context: Outcomes included roughly 24 partial and 2 complete responses; after median roughly 71 months, 14 stayed remitted and about twelve progressed.

With V trimmed by 3 bases and J by 3 bases, 16 bases remained unmatched. This CDR3 has 20 residues. Germline V gene lookup returns CDR1 MGHRA and CDR2 YSYEKL. Method: immunoSEQ multiplex PCR; TCRdb's copy keeps in-frame clones and lacks some. The data contain about 160,000 clones, more than 70% of them singletons. This clone was seen a single time. The rearrangement joins TRBV4-1 to TRBJ1-5; 11 bases align to TRBD1. This clonotype was sampled from a human donor with chronic lymphocytic leukemia. Sequences were derived from PBMCs, sampled at disease progression, from a patient treated with ibrutinib. In DNA form, the CDR3 reads TGCGCCAGCAGCCAGGCTTTCGACGGGCGGACAGGGGGCTACAATCAGCCCCAGCATTTT. Its protein product is CASSQAFDGRTGGYNQPQHF.